This entry lists 5 T cell receptor beta chains sequenced from one sample in a study of beta chain features in type 1 diabetes. Which antigens these TCRs recognize remains unknown. Study-wide findings and caveats: TCRB CDR3 length was moderately but significantly reduced in all four CD4+ subsets of Type 1 diabetes patients.

Expressed TCRB transcripts were sequenced because the isolated RNA had all been reverse transcribed beforehand. Using immunoSEQ multiplex PCR, the repertoire was profiled, and TCRdb retains in-frame clones only, with some absent. Of 150,000 to 200,000 clones in the sample, roughly 60% were seen once. Specimen: naive CD4+ T cells from blood. The receptors here all came from a man aged 25 to 40 with type 1 diabetes.

This clone showed up just a few times. CDR3 bases: TGTGCCTGGAGTGTACTCATCGGGAGCTCTGGAAACACCATATATTTT. Its protein is CAWSVLIGSSGNTIYF. The gene calls are TRBV30 and TRBJ1-3; D is unresolved. Trimming took 0 bases from V and 0 from J, leaving 12 bases between them. Per the germline V gene, CDR1 is GTSNPN and CDR2 is SVGIG (reference sequence). CDR3 length: 16 amino acids.

This clone was seen a few times. This sequence joins TRBV29-1 and TRBJ2-5; perhaps D is TRBD1 or TRBD2 (6 bases each). The germline V gene encodes CDR1 SQVTM and CDR2 ANQGSEA. The CDR3 runs to 13 residues. V lost 4 bases and J 2 bases, leaving 11 bases between the germline ends. In DNA, the CDR3 is TGCAGCGTTGCTGAGGGGGGACAAGAGACCCAGTACTTC. This encodes CSVAEGGQETQYF. The complete variable domain, with remaining parts taken from reference TRBV29-1 and TRBJ2-5, reads SAVISQKPSRDICQRGTSLTIQCQVDSQVTMMFWYRQQPGQSLTLIATANQGSEATYESGFVIDKFPISRPNLTFSTLTVSNMSPEDSSIYLCSVAEGGQETQYFGPGTRLLVL.

CDR3 coding DNA: TGTGCCAGCAGCTTAACCGGGACAGGGTCCGATACGCAGTATTTT. Translated: CASSLTGTGSDTQYF. The rearrangement links TRBV28 to TRBJ2-3, with 9 bases identical to TRBD1. Trimming took 6 bases from V and 6 from J; bases not matched to a gene: 10. Per germline, CDR1 MDHEN and CDR2 SYDVKM. The CDR3 sequence is 15 residues long.

The rearrangement uses TRBV29-1 and TRBJ1-2, with D possibly matching TRBD1 (6 bases). The CDR3 runs 13 residues. The V end was cut by 4 bases, the J end by 6 bases, with 15 bases between. Per germline, CDR1 SQVTM and CDR2 ANQGSEA. The CDR3: CSVGTARRDGYTF. CDR3 DNA sequence: TGCAGCGTTGGGACAGCACGCCGGGATGGCTACACCTTC.

The chain has TRBV29-1 and TRBJ1-5; D possibly corresponds to TRBD1 (6 bases). The CDR3 runs 14 residues. The germline V and J ends were trimmed by 3 bases and 1 base, with 10 bases remaining between them. From germline, CDR1 is SQVTM and CDR2 ANQGSEA. This CDR3 is CSVEDSSSNQPQHF. As DNA, the CDR3 is TGCAGCGTTGAGGACAGTTCGAGCAATCAGCCCCAGCATTTT.